This T cell receptor (beta chain) was recorded in a study of technical replicates of blood from a few donors. Only in-frame clones appear in the TCRdb table, and some are missing; sequencing was by immunoSEQ multiplex PCR. The repertoire has about 61,000 clones, around 87% of them found once; the top ten carry roughly 5.2%. The sequenced material came from PBMCs. The receptor comes from a human donor in good health. Some clones in this sample may be carry-over from other donors' samples.

The CDR3 DNA follows: TGTGCCAGCCTCCTAGGACTATACAATGAGCAGTTCTTC. It translates to CASLLGLYNEQFF. The chain links TRBV7-2 to TRBJ2-1; maybe TRBD2 (6 bases). V lost 8 bases and J 4 bases, leaving 12 bases between the germline ends. The CDR3 spans 13 residues. Germline CDR1 reads SGHTA; CDR2 reads FQGNSA. Complete variable domain (other parts from reference TRBV7-2 and TRBJ2-1): GAGVSQSPSNKVTEKGKDVELRCDPISGHTALYWYRQSLGQGLEFLIYFQGNSAPDKSGLPSDRFSAERTGGSVSTLTIQRTQQEDSAVYLCASLLGLYNEQFFGPGTRLTVL.